This entry lists 10 T cell receptor beta chains sequenced from one sample in a study of cytomegalovirus exposure and HLA in healthy donors. Use of 60 Vbeta and 13 Jbeta primers characterized the PCR. Assay used: immunoSEQ multiplex PCR; TCRdb lists only in-frame clones, some missing. The top ten hold over 3% of the sample, which has roughly 150,000 clones, more than 70% seen once. Input material: PBMCs. The source of these receptors is a male donor in good health and CMV-seronegative.

The chain employs TRBV6-1 and TRBJ2-7; tentative D call: TRBD1 (6 bases). The length of the CDR3 is 15 residues. V was cut by 7 bases and J by 0 bases, with 16 bases left in between. Germline CDR1 and CDR2: MNHNS and SASEGT. The DNA of the CDR3 is TGTGCCAGCAACCCCAGGGGTTCTAGCTCCTACGAGCAGTACTTC. It specifies CASNPRGSSSYEQYF.

The chain combines TRBV29-1 with TRBJ2-1; 7 bases fit TRBD1. Losses at the gene ends were 5 bases for V and 7 bases for J; bases not matched to a gene: 8. The CDR3 covers 13 residues. Germline CDR1 reads SQVTM; CDR2 reads ANQGSEA. In nucleotides, the CDR3 is TGCAGCGTTACAGGGGTGGATTTAAATGAGCAGTTCTTC. This codes for CSVTGVDLNEQFF.

The V call is TRBV5-4, the J call TRBJ1-1; D is ambiguous. The CDR3 length is 15 residues. Between the trimmed V and J ends, which lost 2 bases and 0 bases, there was a span of 11 bases. Germline-derived CDR1 and CDR2 are SGHNT and YYREEE (reference sequence). The CDR3 coding sequence is TGTGCCAGCAGCTTAACCCAACAGTTGAACACTGAAGCTTTCTTT. It yields the protein CASSLTQQLNTEAFF.

The chain has TRBV28 and TRBJ2-7; TRBD2 might be the D (6 bases). CDR1 and CDR2 from the germline V gene are MDHEN and SYDVKM. The CDR3 runs to 13 residues. Trimming took 2 bases from V and 3 from J, leaving 8 bases between them. CDR3 region: CASSLRGNYEQYF. CDR3 DNA sequence: TGTGCCAGCAGTTTACGCGGGAACTACGAGCAGTACTTC.

The chain combines TRBV7-2 with TRBJ1-5, with 7 bases fitting TRBD1. This CDR3 region has 13 residues. J lost 4 bases, V lost 4 bases, and 1 base had no gene match. Germline CDR1 is SGHTA and CDR2 is FQGNSA. CDR3 loop: CASSSGQNQPQHF. For the CDR3, the DNA is TGTGCCAGCAGCTCGGGACAGAATCAGCCCCAGCATTTT.

The gene calls are TRBV6-4 and TRBJ2-2; a possible D gene is TRBD2 (6 bases). Germline CDR1 and CDR2: MRHNA and SNTAGT. CDR3 size: 16 residues. Trimming cost V 4 bases and J 4 bases, with 16 bases left between them. The CDR3 nucleotides read TGTGCCAGCAGTGTCGGTCAGGGAGGCGGCACCGGGGAGCTGTTTTTT. Protein sequence: CASSVGQGGGTGELFF.

The chain combines TRBV10-3 with TRBJ2-7; 10 nucleotides match TRBD2. The CDR3 has 16 residues. From germline, CDR1 is ENHRY and CDR2 SYGVKD. The V gene end was trimmed by 3 bases and the J gene end by 5 bases; junction bases not matched to a gene: 10. The CDR3 region is CAISDGTSGVSHEQYF. CDR3 sequence (DNA): TGTGCCATCAGTGACGGAACTAGCGGGGTGTCCCACGAGCAGTACTTC.

V and J are TRBV28 and TRBJ1-6; D not certain. CDR1 and CDR2 from the germline V gene are MDHEN and SYDVKM. The CDR3 loop spans 15 amino acids. Trimming shortened V by 6 bases and J by 0 bases, and 9 bases separated the two germline ends. CDR3 nucleotide sequence: TGTGCCAGCAGAGCGATGGGCTCCTATAATTCACCCCTCCACTTT. Translated: CASRAMGSYNSPLHF.

The table lists this clone with a few counts. V usage is TRBV7-9 and J usage is TRBJ2-7, with D possibly matching TRBD2 (5 bases). The germline V gene encodes CDR1 SEHNR and CDR2 FQNEAQ (reference sequence). V lost 0 bases and J lost 6, with 12 bases in between. The CDR3 contains 14 residues. The CDR3 DNA reads as TGTGCCAGCAGCTTAGCTGCGGGTCCCAGCGAGCAGTACTTC. Translating gives CASSLAAGPSEQYF.

The sample holds one count of this clone. This sequence joins TRBV19 and TRBJ2-7; 7 bases line up with TRBD1. This CDR3 has 14 residues. J lost 1 base, V lost 5 bases, and 5 bases had no gene match. In germline, CDR1 is LNHDA, CDR2 SQIVND (reference sequence). The CDR3 spells CASSFGTASYEQYF. CDR3 sequence (DNA): TGTGCCAGTAGTTTCGGGACAGCGTCCTACGAGCAGTACTTC.